Listed below are T cell receptor beta chains from one sample, sequenced in a study of blood T cell repertoires in COVID-19. Libraries were prepared by immunoSEQ multiplex PCR; TCRdb keeps only in-frame clonotypes and omits some of them. The sample contains more than 90,000 clones, under 90% of which appear only once. Sequencing was carried out using peripheral blood. Receptors were obtained from a human donor in a cohort sampled during active COVID-19. The CDR3 runs from the conserved cysteine through the conserved F or W. A D gene is named only where the DNA matches it firmly. Clone size, where shown, is once, few, many, or a class for clones that have expanded.

cdr3_nt,cdr3_aa,d_call,j_call,clone_size,v_call
TGTGCCAGCAGCCTCGGAGTCGGGGGGGGAGAGACCCAGTACTTC,CASSLGVGGGETQYF,TRBD2,TRBJ2-5,NA,TRBV11-3
TGTGCCACCACCTTCCGACAGGGCACTGGGAAAAGGGGTCAGCCCCAGCATTTT,CATTFRQGTGKRGQPQHF,TRBD1,TRBJ1-5,NA,TRBV19
TGTGTCGCGGGGGAACCGTTTGAAGCTTTCTTT,CVAGEPFEAFF,NA,TRBJ1-1,NA,TRBV19
TGTGCCAGCACCCTTAGCGGGAACGGGGAGCTGTTTTTT,CASTLSGNGELFF,TRBD2,TRBJ2-2,NA,TRBV12-3/TRBV12-4
TGTGCCAGCCAGGGGGACTCTGGAAACACCATATATTTT,CASQGDSGNTIYF,TRBD1,TRBJ1-3,NA,TRBV6-5
TGCGCCAGCAGCTTGGGGAGTAACACTGAAGCTTTCTTT,CASSLGSNTEAFF,NA,TRBJ1-1,NA,TRBV5-1
TGCAGCGTCATGAAGCGGGACAGGGCTGCCTACGAGCAGTACTTC,CSVMKRDRAAYEQYF,TRBD1,TRBJ2-7,NA,TRBV29-1
TGTGCCAGCAGAGCAGGGGGCGCGGACTATGGCTACACCTTC,CASRAGGADYGYTF,TRBD1,TRBJ1-2,NA,TRBV2
TGTGCCAGCAGTTACCTGCGGACAGGGAAAGCTTTCTTT,CASSYLRTGKAFF,TRBD1,TRBJ1-1,NA,TRBV12-3/TRBV12-4
TGTGCCAGCAGTGAAGGGGGCAGGGGACAGCATTTT,CASSEGGRGQHF,NA,TRBJ1-5,NA,TRBV6-1
TGTGCCAGCTCACATCCGTCCCCAACCGAGAGAAACACCATATATTTT,CASSHPSPTERNTIYF,NA,TRBJ1-3,once,TRBV18
TGTGCCAGCAGAGACAGGGGCGTAGGTTCACCCCTCCACTTT,CASRDRGVGSPLHF,TRBD1,TRBJ1-6,NA,TRBV27
TGTGCCAGCAGCTCCGGGACAGGGAACAATAATTCACCCCTCCACTTT,CASSSGTGNNNSPLHF,TRBD1,TRBJ1-6,NA,TRBV7-9